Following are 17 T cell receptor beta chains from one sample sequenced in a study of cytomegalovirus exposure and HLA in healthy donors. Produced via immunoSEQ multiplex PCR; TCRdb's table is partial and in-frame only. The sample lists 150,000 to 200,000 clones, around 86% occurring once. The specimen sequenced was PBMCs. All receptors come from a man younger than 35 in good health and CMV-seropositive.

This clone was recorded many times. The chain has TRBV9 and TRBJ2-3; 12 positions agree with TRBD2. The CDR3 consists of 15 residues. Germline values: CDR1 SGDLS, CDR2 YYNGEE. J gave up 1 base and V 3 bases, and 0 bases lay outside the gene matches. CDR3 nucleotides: TGTGCCAGCAGCGGACTAGCGGGAGGCACAGATACGCAGTATTTT. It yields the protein CASSGLAGGTDTQYF.

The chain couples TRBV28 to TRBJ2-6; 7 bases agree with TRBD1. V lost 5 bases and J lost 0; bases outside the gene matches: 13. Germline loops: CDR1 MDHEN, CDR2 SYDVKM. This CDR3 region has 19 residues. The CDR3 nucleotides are TGTGCCAGCAGTCCCTGGGGACAGTGGAACTACTCTGGGGCCAACGTCCTGACTTTC. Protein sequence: CASSPWGQWNYSGANVLTF.

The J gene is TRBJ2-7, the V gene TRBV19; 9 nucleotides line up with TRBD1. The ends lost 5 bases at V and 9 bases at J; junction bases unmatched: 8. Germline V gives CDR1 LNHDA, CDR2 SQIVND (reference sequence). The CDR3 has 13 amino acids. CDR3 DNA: TGTGCCAGTAGTCACCGGGACAGGGACGCGCAGTACTTC. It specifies CASSHRDRDAQYF.

This chain's CDR3 is CASSSRSSYNEQFF. DNA for the CDR3: TGTGCCAGCAGCTCTAGGAGCAGCTACAATGAGCAGTTCTTC. The chain recombines TRBV7-2 with TRBJ2-1; D not resolved. The CDR3 runs 14 residues. V shed 4 bases and J shed 3 bases, with 10 bases lying between them. Germline V lookup: CDR1 SGHTA, CDR2 FQGNSA.

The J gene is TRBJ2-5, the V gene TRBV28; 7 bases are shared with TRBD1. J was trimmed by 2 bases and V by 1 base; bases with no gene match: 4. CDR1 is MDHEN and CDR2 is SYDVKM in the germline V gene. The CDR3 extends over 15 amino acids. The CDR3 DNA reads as TGTGCCAGCAGTTTATCAGGGGGTCTTCAAGAGACCCAGTACTTC. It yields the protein CASSLSGGLQETQYF.

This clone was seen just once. CDR3 loop: CASSFLPGELFF. For the CDR3, the DNA is TGTGCCAGCAGCTTTCTTCCCGGGGAGCTGTTTTTT. The chain carries TRBV11-1 and TRBJ2-2, with D unresolved. Germline V CDR1 and CDR2: SGHAT, FQDESV (reference sequence). The germline V and J ends were trimmed by 3 bases and 6 bases, with 5 bases remaining between them. CDR3 length: 12 residues.

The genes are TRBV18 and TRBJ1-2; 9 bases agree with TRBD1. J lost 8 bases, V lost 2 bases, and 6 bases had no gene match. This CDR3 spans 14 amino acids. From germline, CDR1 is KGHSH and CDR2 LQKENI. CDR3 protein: CASSPEGQGSGYTF. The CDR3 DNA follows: TGTGCCAGCTCACCAGAGGGACAGGGTAGCGGCTACACCTTC. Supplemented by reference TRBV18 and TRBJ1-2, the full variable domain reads NAGVMQNPRHLVRRRGQEARLRCSPMKGHSHVYWYRQLPEEGLKFMVYLQKENIIDESGMPKERFSAEFPKEGPSILRIQQVVRGDSAAYFCASSPEGQGSGYTFGSGTRLTVV.

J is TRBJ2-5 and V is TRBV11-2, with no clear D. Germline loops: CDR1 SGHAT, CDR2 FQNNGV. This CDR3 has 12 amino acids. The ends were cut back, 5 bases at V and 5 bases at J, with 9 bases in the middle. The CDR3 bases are TGTGCCAGCAGCGTTCTACGGGAGACCCAGTACTTC. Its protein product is CASSVLRETQYF.

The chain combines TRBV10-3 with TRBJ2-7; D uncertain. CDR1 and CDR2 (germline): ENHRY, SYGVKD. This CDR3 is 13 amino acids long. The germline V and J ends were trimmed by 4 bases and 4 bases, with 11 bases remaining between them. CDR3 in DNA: TGTGCCATCAGTGTGAGTGAAACGTACGAGCAGTACTTC. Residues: CAISVSETYEQYF.

CDR3 DNA: TGTGCCAGCAGTTACGGACAGGGGGCTGCGTATGGCTACACCTTC. This encodes CASSYGQGAAYGYTF. The rearrangement uses TRBV6-5 and TRBJ1-2; TRBD1 matches at 11 bases. Germline-derived CDR1 and CDR2 are MNHEY and SVGAGI. The CDR3 extends over 15 amino acids. V was clipped by 2 bases and J by 5 bases; unmatched bases: 4.

CDR3 bases: TGTGCCAGCACCGTGAGGGCGAATCAGCCCCAGCATTTT. It translates to CASTVRANQPQHF. The chain couples TRBV2 to TRBJ1-5; no definite D call. Germline-derived CDR1 and CDR2 are SNHLY and FYNNEI. CDR3 size: 13 residues. Trimming left V 7 bases short and J 4 bases short, with 11 bases between.

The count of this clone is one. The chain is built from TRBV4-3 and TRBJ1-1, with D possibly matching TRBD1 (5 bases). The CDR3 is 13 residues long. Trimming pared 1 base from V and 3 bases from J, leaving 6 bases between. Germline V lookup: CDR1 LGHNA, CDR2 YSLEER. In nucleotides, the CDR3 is TGCGCCAGCAGCCAAGGACAGTACACTGAAGCTTTCTTT. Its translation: CASSQGQYTEAFF.

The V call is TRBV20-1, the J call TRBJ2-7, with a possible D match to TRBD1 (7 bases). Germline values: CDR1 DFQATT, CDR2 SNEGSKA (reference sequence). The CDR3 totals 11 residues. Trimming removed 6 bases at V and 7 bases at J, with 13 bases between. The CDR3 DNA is TGCAGTGCGGAGGGACAGCGGGAGCAGTACTTC. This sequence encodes CSAEGQREQYF.

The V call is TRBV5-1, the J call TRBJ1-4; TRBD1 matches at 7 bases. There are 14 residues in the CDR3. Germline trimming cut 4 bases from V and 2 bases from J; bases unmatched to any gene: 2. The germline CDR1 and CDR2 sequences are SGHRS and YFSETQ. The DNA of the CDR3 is TGCGCCAGCAGCCGGGACAGTACTAATGAAAAACTGTTTTTT. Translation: CASSRDSTNEKLFF.

CDR3 loop: CASSSAQHF. The CDR3 coding sequence is TGTGCCAGCAGCTCCGCCCAGCATTTT. The chain has TRBV11-3 and TRBJ1-5; no definite D call. This CDR3 has 9 residues. V was pared by 4 bases and J by 11 bases, with 3 bases between. Looked up from germline, CDR1 is SGHNT and CDR2 is YENEEA.

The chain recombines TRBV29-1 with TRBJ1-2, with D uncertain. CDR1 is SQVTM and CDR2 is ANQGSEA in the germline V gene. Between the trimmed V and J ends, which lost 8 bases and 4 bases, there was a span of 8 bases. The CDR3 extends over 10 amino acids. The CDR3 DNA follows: TGCAGCACCGAGGCCTATGGCTACACCTTC. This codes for CSTEAYGYTF.

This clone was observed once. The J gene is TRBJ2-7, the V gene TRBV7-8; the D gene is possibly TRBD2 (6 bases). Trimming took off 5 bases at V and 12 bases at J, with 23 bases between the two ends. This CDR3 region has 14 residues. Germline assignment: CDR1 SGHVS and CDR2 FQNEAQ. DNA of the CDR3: TGTGCCAGCAGCCGCCTAATTTTGGGGGGTCCGGGGTACTTC. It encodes CASSRLILGGPGYF.